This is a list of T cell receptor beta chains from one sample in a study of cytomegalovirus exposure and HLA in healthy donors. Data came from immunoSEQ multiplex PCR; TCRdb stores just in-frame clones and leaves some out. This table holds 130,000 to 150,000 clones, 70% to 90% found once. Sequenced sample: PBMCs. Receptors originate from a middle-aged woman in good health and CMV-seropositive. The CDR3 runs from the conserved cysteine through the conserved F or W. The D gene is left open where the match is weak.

CDR3: CASRCRLAASYNEQFF; DNA: TGTGCAAGTCGCTGTAGGCTAGCGGCCTCCTACAATGAGCAGTTCTTC; J: TRBJ2-1; D: -; V: TRBV12-2
CDR3: CASSTDHSGTAFF; DNA: TGCGCCAGCAGCACTGATCACAGCGGTACAGCTTTCTTT; J: TRBJ1-1; D: -; V: TRBV5-1
CDR3: CASSVDRRGGEQYF; DNA: TGTGCCAGCAGCGTAGATCGCCGAGGAGGCGAGCAGTACTTC; J: TRBJ2-7; D: -; V: TRBV9
CDR3: CASSPLTGATSGNTIYF; DNA: TGTGCCAGCTCTCCGCTGACAGGGGCTACCTCTGGAAACACCATATATTTT; J: TRBJ1-3; D: TRBD1; V: TRBV18
CDR3: CATSSGTSSNEQFF; DNA: TGTGCCACTTCCTCCGGGACTAGCTCCAATGAGCAGTTCTTC; J: TRBJ2-1; D: TRBD2; V: TRBV10-3
CDR3: CASESGGMMNTEAFF; DNA: TGTGCCAGTGAATCAGGGGGTATGATGAACACTGAAGCTTTCTTT; J: TRBJ1-1; D: TRBD1; V: TRBV19
CDR3: CASTETSVPNEQFF; DNA: TGTGCCAGCACGGAGACTAGCGTCCCCAATGAGCAGTTCTTC; J: TRBJ2-1; D: TRBD2; V: TRBV9
CDR3: CASSLRGTSGFTGELFF; DNA: TGTGCCAGCAGCCTACGTGGGACTAGCGGCTTCACCGGGGAGCTGTTTTTT; J: TRBJ2-2; D: TRBD2; V: TRBV7-3
CDR3: CASSQDRKQGNTQYF; DNA: TGCGCCAGCAGCCAAGATCGGAAACAGGGCAATACGCAGTATTTT; J: TRBJ2-3; D: -; V: TRBV4-3
CDR3: CASSVSPGQGTLRNEQFF; DNA: TGTGCCAGCAGTGTTTCCCCGGGACAGGGGACCCTAAGGAATGAGCAGTTCTTC; J: TRBJ2-1; D: TRBD1; V: TRBV25-1
CDR3: CASSQDPRPPVNTEAFF; DNA: TGTGCCAGCAGCCAAGATCCCAGGCCTCCTGTGAACACTGAAGCTTTCTTT; J: TRBJ1-1; D: -; V: TRBV4-2
CDR3: CASSQDRAGGSYEQYF; DNA: TGCGCCAGCAGCCAAGATAGGGCGGGGGGATCCTACGAGCAGTACTTC; J: TRBJ2-7; D: TRBD2; V: TRBV4-3
CDR3: CASASSGGVYNEQFF; DNA: TGTGCCAGCGCCTCTAGCGGGGGAGTATACAATGAGCAGTTCTTC; J: TRBJ2-1; D: TRBD2; V: TRBV7-3
CDR3: CASTRDTRNYGYTF; DNA: TGTGCCAGCACCAGAGACACCCGGAACTATGGCTACACCTTC; J: TRBJ1-2; D: -; V: TRBV6-6
CDR3: CASSFPYGEQYF; DNA: TGTGCCAGCAGCTTCCCTTATGGGGAGCAGTACTTC; J: TRBJ2-5; D: -; V: TRBV7-2
CDR3: CASSPRGGQGGAEAFF; DNA: TGTGCCAGCAGTCCCCGGGGGGGGCAAGGAGGGGCTGAAGCTTTCTTT; J: TRBJ1-1; D: -; V: TRBV28
CDR3: CASSSRLDPNEKLFF; DNA: TGTGCCAGCAGTTCCAGGTTGGATCCTAATGAAAAACTGTTTTTT; J: TRBJ1-4; D: -; V: TRBV6-6
CDR3: CASSPKAGRDNEQFF; DNA: TGTGCCAGCTCACCAAAAGCGGGAAGGGACAATGAGCAGTTCTTC; J: TRBJ2-1; D: TRBD2; V: TRBV18
CDR3: CASSGRQGSGYTF; DNA: TGTGCCAGCAGCGGTCGACAGGGTTCAGGCTACACCTTC; J: TRBJ1-2; D: TRBD1; V: TRBV6-4
CDR3: CAGGQIYEQYF; DNA: TGTGCCGGTGGACAGATCTACGAGCAGTACTTC; J: TRBJ2-7; D: -; V: TRBV2
CDR3: CASSVGQGRSEKLFF; DNA: TGTGCCAGCAGCGTAGGACAGGGGAGGAGTGAAAAACTGTTTTTT; J: TRBJ1-4; D: TRBD1; V: TRBV9
CDR3: CASSEARRGSGNTIYF; DNA: TGTGCCAGCAGTGAAGCGCGGAGGGGCTCTGGAAACACCATATATTTT; J: TRBJ1-3; D: -; V: TRBV6-1
CDR3: CASSLEDRGNQPQHF; DNA: TGTGCCAGCAGCTTAGAGGACAGGGGCAATCAGCCCCAGCATTTT; J: TRBJ1-5; D: TRBD1; V: TRBV7-7
CDR3: CSARDLRDYTF; DNA: TGCAGTGCTAGAGATCTCAGGGACTACACCTTC; J: TRBJ1-2; D: -; V: TRBV20-1
CDR3: CASTQRGADTDTQYF; DNA: TGTGCCAGCACCCAGCGGGGGGCCGACACAGATACGCAGTATTTT; J: TRBJ2-3; D: TRBD2; V: TRBV6-6
CDR3: CASSFQQVFSTGELFF; DNA: TGTGCCAGCAGCTTCCAACAGGTTTTTAGCACCGGGGAGCTGTTTTTT; J: TRBJ2-2; D: -; V: TRBV5-5
CDR3: CASSVTSGGAIEQYF; DNA: TGTGCCAGCAGCGTTACTAGCGGGGGGGCCATCGAGCAGTACTTC; J: TRBJ2-7; D: TRBD2; V: TRBV9
CDR3: CASSVLPGTSGGGSYNEQFF; DNA: TGTGCCAGCAGCGTCCTCCCCGGGACTAGCGGGGGGGGCTCCTACAATGAGCAGTTCTTC; J: TRBJ2-1; D: TRBD2; V: TRBV9
CDR3: CASSVGQDPPENEKLFF; DNA: TGTGCCAGCAGCGTGGGACAGGATCCACCCGAGAATGAAAAACTGTTTTTT; J: TRBJ1-4; D: TRBD1; V: TRBV5-8